A selection of T cell receptor beta chains follows, all from one sample in a study of CD8 T cells in ankylosing spondylitis. TCRdb itself ran the 5' RACE reads through MiXCR, one entry per CDR3 protein. The sample has approximately 400,000 distinct CDR3 sequences; 25% to 30% are singletons. Sequencing used blood, either unsorted or a sorted T cell fraction (not recorded which). All receptors derive from a male donor with ankylosing spondylitis. CDR3s include the opening cysteine and the closing phenylalanine or tryptophan. D genes are given only for firm matches. Some rows mark clone size as missing; the rest say once, few, many or name a class of expanded clone.

clone size	V gene	D gene	J gene	CDR3 protein	CDR3 DNA
many	TRBV27	-	TRBJ1-1	CASSLLSGRTEAFF	TGTGCCAGCAGTTTATTGTCCGGGAGGACTGAAGCTTTCTTT
-	TRBV10-2	-	TRBJ1-4	CASRETGLNEKLFF	TGCGCCAGCAGGGAGACAGGTCTGAATGAAAAACTGTTTTTT
-	TRBV27	-	TRBJ1-1	CASRFLTEAFF	TGTGCCAGCAGATTTCTCACTGAAGCTTTCTTT
few	TRBV12-3/TRBV12-4	TRBD1	TRBJ2-2	CASSLARGRTGELFF	TGTGCCAGCAGTTTAGCCAGGGGGCGTACCGGGGAGCTGTTTTTT
-	TRBV6-6	-	TRBJ2-3	CASNKDGTDTQYF	TGTGCCAGCAACAAGGACGGGACAGATACGCAGTATTTT
few	TRBV27	-	TRBJ2-3	CASSAKGKRDTQYF	TGTGCCAGCAGTGCCAAGGGGAAGCGCGATACGCAGTATTTT
few	TRBV20-1	-	TRBJ2-7	CSARVSSYEQYF	TGCAGTGCTAGGGTCTCTTCTTACGAGCAGTACTTC
-	TRBV2	TRBD2	TRBJ2-1	CASSVQGEGEQFF	TGTGCCAGCAGTGTACAAGGGGAGGGTGAGCAGTTCTTC
few	TRBV5-4	-	TRBJ1-4	CASSLAGLGEKLFF	TGTGCCAGCAGCTTGGCTGGTCTTGGTGAAAAACTGTTTTTT
-	TRBV18	-	TRBJ2-3	CASSPLRADTQYF	TGTGCCAGCTCACCCCTGAGAGCAGATACGCAGTATTTT
-	TRBV5-1	-	TRBJ1-1	CASSPLRWGRTEAFF	TGCGCCAGCAGCCCCTTACGATGGGGGAGGACTGAAGCTTTCTTT
-	TRBV20-1	-	TRBJ1-4	CSAKTGETNEKLFF	TGCAGTGCTAAGACAGGAGAGACTAATGAAAAACTGTTTTTT
few	TRBV7-9	-	TRBJ1-3	CASSLDARASGNTIYF	TGTGCCAGCAGCTTAGACGCCAGGGCCTCTGGAAACACCATATATTTT
-	TRBV20-1	-	TRBJ2-5	CSASAEDGETQYF	TGCAGTGCTAGTGCGGAAGACGGAGAGACCCAGTACTTC
-	TRBV20-1	-	TRBJ1-1	CSARDLGRAVEAFF	TGCAGTGCTAGAGATTTGGGAAGGGCGGTTGAAGCTTTCTTT
few	TRBV12-3/TRBV12-4	TRBD1	TRBJ1-3	CASSQLTGAGNTIYF	TGTGCCAGCAGTCAACTGACAGGGGCTGGAAACACCATATATTTT
few	TRBV20-1	-	TRBJ2-3	CSAREETSQGDTQYF	TGCAGTGCTAGAGAGGAGACTTCGCAAGGAGATACGCAGTATTTT
few	TRBV5-1	TRBD1	TRBJ1-5	CASSLGWDSGQPQHF	TGCGCCAGCAGCTTGGGCTGGGACAGTGGGCAGCCCCAGCATTTT
-	TRBV20-1	TRBD2	TRBJ2-3	CTPRTRFNTDTQYF	TGCACTCCGAGGACTAGATTCAACACAGATACGCAGTATTTT
few	TRBV5-1	-	TRBJ2-3	CASSEDLLSSTDTQYF	TGCGCCAGCAGCGAGGACTTACTTTCGAGCACAGATACGCAGTATTTT
few	TRBV14	-	TRBJ2-2	CASTRLDANTGELFF	TGTGCCAGCACCCGACTAGATGCGAACACCGGGGAGCTGTTTTTT
-	TRBV18	-	TRBJ2-6	CASSPLGASGANVLTF	TGTGCCAGCTCACCACTAGGGGCTTCTGGGGCCAACGTCCTGACTTTC
few	TRBV12-3/TRBV12-4	TRBD1	TRBJ1-1	CASSYDRGRPGTEAFF	TGTGCCAGCAGTTATGACAGGGGGCGCCCGGGCACTGAAGCTTTCTTT
few	TRBV28	-	TRBJ2-3	CALEGRGRKNTDTQYF	TGTGCCCTCGAGGGACGTGGCCGCAAGAACACAGATACGCAGTATTTT
-	TRBV20-1	-	TRBJ2-5	CSARDSRKETQYF	TGCAGTGCTAGAGACTCTAGAAAAGAGACCCAGTACTTC
-	TRBV2	-	TRBJ2-2	CASSKRAGTNTGELFF	TGTGCCAGCAGTAAAAGAGCGGGTACGAACACCGGGGAGCTGTTTTTT
-	TRBV5-1	-	TRBJ1-3	CASSLDRFEYGNTIYF	TGCGCCAGCAGCTTGGACAGATTCGAATACGGAAACACCATATATTTT
-	TRBV7-2	-	TRBJ1-1	CASSFLLMNTEAFF	TGTGCCAGCAGCTTCCTCCTAATGAACACTGAAGCTTTCTTT
-	TRBV5-6	TRBD2	TRBJ2-3	CASSSLLAGQADTQYF	TGTGCCAGCAGCTCACTACTAGCGGGACAGGCAGATACGCAGTATTTT
-	TRBV18	-	TRBJ1-1	CASSSAQPYLNTEAFF	TGTGCCAGCTCATCAGCACAGCCTTATCTGAACACTGAAGCTTTCTTT
-	TRBV5-5	-	TRBJ2-5	CASSFGTEETQYF	TGTGCCAGCAGCTTCGGGACCGAAGAGACCCAGTACTTC
-	TRBV2	TRBD1	TRBJ2-7	CASSSQTGGEQYF	TGTGCCAGCAGCTCTCAAACAGGGGGGGAGCAGTACTTC
-	TRBV5-1	TRBD2	TRBJ2-1	CASGPGTSYNEQFF	TGCGCCAGCGGCCCCGGGACTAGCTACAATGAGCAGTTCTTC
few	TRBV2	-	TRBJ1-5	CASSLDSGNQPQHF	TGTGCCAGCAGTCTGGATTCCGGCAATCAGCCCCAGCATTTT
-	TRBV7-9	TRBD1	TRBJ2-2	CASSETGAGELFF	TGTGCCAGCAGCGAGACAGGGGCCGGGGAGCTGTTTTTT
-	TRBV7-2	-	TRBJ1-3	CASSVQVLTSGNTIYF	TGTGCCAGCAGCGTGCAGGTTTTAACCTCTGGAAACACCATATATTTT